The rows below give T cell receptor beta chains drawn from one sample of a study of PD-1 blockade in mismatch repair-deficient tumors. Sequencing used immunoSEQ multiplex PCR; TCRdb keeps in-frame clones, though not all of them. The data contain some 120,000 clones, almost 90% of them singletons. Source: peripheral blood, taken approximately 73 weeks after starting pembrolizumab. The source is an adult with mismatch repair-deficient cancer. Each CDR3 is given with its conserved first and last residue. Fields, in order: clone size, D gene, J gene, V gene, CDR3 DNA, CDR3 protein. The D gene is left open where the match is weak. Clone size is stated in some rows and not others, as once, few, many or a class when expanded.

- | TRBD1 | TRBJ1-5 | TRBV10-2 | TGCGCCAGCAGTGAGACAGGGGGTGTGAATCAGCCCCAGCATTTT | CASSETGGVNQPQHF
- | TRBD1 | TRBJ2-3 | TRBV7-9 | TGTGCCAGCAGCAAGATAGGCAGGGGGCCAGATACGCAGTATTTT | CASSKIGRGPDTQYF
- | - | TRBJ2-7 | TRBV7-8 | TGTGCCAGCAGCTTAGAGCGCGAGCAGTACTTC | CASSLEREQYF
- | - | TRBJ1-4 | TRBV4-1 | TGCGCCAGCAGCCAAGGAGGAGGGGGTGCAACTAATGAAAAACTGTTTTTT | CASSQGGGGATNEKLFF
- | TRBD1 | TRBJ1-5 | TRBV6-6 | TGTGCCAGCAGTTACTCTGGACAGGGCATTCAGCCCCAGCATTTT | CASSYSGQGIQPQHF
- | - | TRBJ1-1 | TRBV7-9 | TGTGCCAGCAGTCCCGGGGTGCCGAGTGAAGCTTTCTTT | CASSPGVPSEAFF
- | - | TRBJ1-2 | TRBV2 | TGTGCCAGCATTGGGATTGGGAAGGACCCTAACTATGGCTACACCTTC | CASIGIGKDPNYGYTF
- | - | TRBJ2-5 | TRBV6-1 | TGTGCCAGCATGGGGACAAGGTACCAAGAGACCCAGTACTTC | CASMGTRYQETQYF
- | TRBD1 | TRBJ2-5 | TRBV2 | TGTGCCAGCAGTCGGGACAGGGAAGGTCAAGAGACCCAGTACTTC | CASSRDREGQETQYF
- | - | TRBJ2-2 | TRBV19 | TGTGCCAGTACATCAGGCAGGCATTCGAACACCGGGGAGCTGTTTTTT | CASTSGRHSNTGELFF
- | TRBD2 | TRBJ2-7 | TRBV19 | TGTGCCAGTAGTATGGGACTAGCGAGCGAGCAGTACTTC | CASSMGLASEQYF
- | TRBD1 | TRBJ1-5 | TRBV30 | TGTGCCTGGAGTGTGACAGGGGGGCAGCCCCAGCATTTT | CAWSVTGGQPQHF
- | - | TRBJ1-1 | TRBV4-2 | TGTGCCAGCAGCCAAACACAGAACACTGAAGCTTTCTTT | CASSQTQNTEAFF
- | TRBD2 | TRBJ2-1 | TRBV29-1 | TGCAGCGTTGAAGCGGTAGCGGGAGGGCCAAGGAGTGAGCAGTTCTTC | CSVEAVAGGPRSEQFF
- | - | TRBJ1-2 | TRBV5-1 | TGCGCCAGCAGCTTGGGAGGGGATCCCTATGGCTACACCTTC | CASSLGGDPYGYTF
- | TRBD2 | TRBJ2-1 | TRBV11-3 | TGTGCCAGCAGCCCGAGCGGGAACTACATTGAGCAGTTCTTC | CASSPSGNYIEQFF
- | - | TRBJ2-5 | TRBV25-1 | TGTGCCAGCAGTGAAAGGTGGGGGACAAGAGAGACCCAGTACTTC | CASSERWGTRETQYF
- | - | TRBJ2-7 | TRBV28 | TGTGCCAGCAGTTTACGGGGGCCGTACGAGCAGTACTTC | CASSLRGPYEQYF
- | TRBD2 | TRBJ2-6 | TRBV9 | TGTGCCAGCAGCGATTCTCGGACTAGCGGGGACTCTGGGGCCAACGTCCTGACTTTC | CASSDSRTSGDSGANVLTF
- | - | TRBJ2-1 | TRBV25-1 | TGTGCCAGCAGTGATCGGCGGAAAGGGGGCAATGAGCAGTTCTTC | CASSDRRKGGNEQFF
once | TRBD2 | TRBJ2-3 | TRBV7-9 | TGTGCCAGCAGCTCCCCCATCCTAGCGGGAGGTTCAGATACGCAGTATTTT | CASSSPILAGGSDTQYF
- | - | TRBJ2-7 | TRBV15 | TGTGCCACCAGCAGCTCGGGGGGCATGACCGACGAGCAGTACTTC | CATSSSGGMTDEQYF
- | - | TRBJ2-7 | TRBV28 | TGTGCCAGCAGGATTAGCGACTACGAGCAGTACTTC | CASRISDYEQYF